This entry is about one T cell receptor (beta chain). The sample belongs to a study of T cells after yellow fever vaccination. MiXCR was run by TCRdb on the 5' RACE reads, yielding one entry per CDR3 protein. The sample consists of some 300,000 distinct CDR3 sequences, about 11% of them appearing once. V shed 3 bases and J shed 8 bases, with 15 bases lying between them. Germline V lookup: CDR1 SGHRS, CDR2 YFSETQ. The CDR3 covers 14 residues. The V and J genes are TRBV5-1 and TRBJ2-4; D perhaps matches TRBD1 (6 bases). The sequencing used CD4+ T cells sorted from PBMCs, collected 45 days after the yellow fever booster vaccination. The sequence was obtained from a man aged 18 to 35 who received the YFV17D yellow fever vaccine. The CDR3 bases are TGCGCCAGCAGCTGGCAGGGGTTAGGGGACATTCAGTACTTC. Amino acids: CASSWQGLGDIQYF.